The T cell receptor (beta chain) under discussion was sequenced for a study of blood T cell repertoires in COVID-19. All enrollees were roughly 18 to 89 years old and from fewer than 30 US areas. Per the original data handling: By means of reference gene primer amplification, nucleated cell counts were estimated. Profiling relied on immunoSEQ multiplex PCR, and the TCRdb table lists in-frame clones only, not all of them. Clone size and V and J calls were adopted from that table, with D and trimming inferred from the DNA. The table has 200,000 to 300,000 clones, approximately 86% seen once. Trimming took 7 bases from V and 7 from J, leaving 19 bases between them. CDR1 is SGHTA, CDR2 FQGNSA, per germline. The CDR3 totals 14 residues.

Input material: PBMCs or T cells enriched from blood (not recorded which). The sequence came from a woman younger than 30 who had recovered from COVID-19. The chain employs TRBV7-2 and TRBJ2-5; weak D call: TRBD2 (5 bases). The CDR3 bases are TGTGCCAGCACCTCTCCGGACTTTATCGGGACCCAGTACTTC. Amino acid sequence: CASTSPDFIGTQYF.